Described below is a single T cell receptor beta chain sequence and its context. Its cognate antigen is unknown. The study drew the donors from its approximately 120-subject validation cohort, separate from the approximately 690-subject first cohort. The data stem from a study of cytomegalovirus exposure and HLA in healthy donors. General study findings and limits: It was approximately 150 TCR beta chains that were listed as cytomegalovirus-associated. The classifier was said to identify cytomegalovirus status with high specificity and sensitivity.

The assay was immunoSEQ multiplex PCR, and TCRdb's table has in-frame clones only and misses some. The data contain more than 130,000 clones, 80% to 90% of them singletons. This CDR3 has 18 residues. J was trimmed by 3 bases and V by 0 bases; bases with no gene match: 11. Germline loops: CDR1 SGHNT, CDR2 YYREEE (reference sequence). The receptor was isolated from a woman younger than 35 in good health and CMV-seropositive. The sample comprised PBMCs. This chain joins TRBV5-4 and TRBJ1-2, with TRBD1 matching over 10 bases. The CDR3 here is CASSLVIGTGVRDYGYTF. The CDR3 DNA sequence: TGTGCCAGCAGCTTGGTCATTGGGACAGGGGTGAGGGACTATGGCTACACCTTC.